The clone carrying this T cell receptor (beta chain) has a handful of counts. Its antigen remains unknown. TCRdb itself ran the 5' RACE reads through MiXCR, one entry per CDR3 protein. There are fewer than 500,000 distinct CDR3 sequences in the sample; roughly 25% occur only once, and around 12% lies in the top ten. This entry belongs to a study of T-cell memory formation after mild COVID-19. Study-level background: There were largely donor-specific TCR clusters.

General study results and limits: Clones that contracted from day 15 to 85 had balanced CD4/CD8; later expanders were CD4+ biased. The main location of contracting CD4+ clones was CM and EM, and that of contracting CD8+ clones was EMRA.

The V end lost 1 base, the J end lost 1 base, and 11 bases lay between the germline ends. The germline CDR1 and CDR2 sequences are SGHRS and YFSETQ. CDR3 length: 15 residues. The sequence was obtained from an adult woman who had mild COVID-19 (a few samples of this study predate the infection). Cell type and time point are not known. Source material: PBMCs or a T cell subset sorted from them (not recorded which). The V gene is TRBV5-1, the J gene TRBJ2-5, with D maybe TRBD2 (5 bases). The CDR3 region has the DNA TGCGCCAGCAGCTTGATACCGGGATCCCAAGAGACCCAGTACTTC. Encoded protein: CASSLIPGSQETQYF.